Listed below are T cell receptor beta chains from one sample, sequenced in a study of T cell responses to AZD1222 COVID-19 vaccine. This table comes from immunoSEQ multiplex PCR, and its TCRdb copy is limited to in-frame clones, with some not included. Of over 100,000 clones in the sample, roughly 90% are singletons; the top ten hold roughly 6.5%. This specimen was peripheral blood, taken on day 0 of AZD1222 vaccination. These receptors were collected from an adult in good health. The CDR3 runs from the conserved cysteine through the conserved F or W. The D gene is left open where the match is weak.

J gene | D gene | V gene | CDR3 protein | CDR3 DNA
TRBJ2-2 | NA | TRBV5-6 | CASSSAPGVTGELFF | TGTGCCAGCAGCTCAGCTCCGGGGGTCACCGGGGAGCTGTTTTTT
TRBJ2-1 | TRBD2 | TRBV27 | CASSFMASGAGEQFF | TGTGCCAGCAGTTTTATGGCTAGCGGGGCTGGTGAGCAGTTCTTC
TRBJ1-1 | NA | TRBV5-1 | CASSLQDTEAFF | TGCGCCAGCAGCCTACAAGACACTGAAGCTTTCTTT
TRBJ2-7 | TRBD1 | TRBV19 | CASSIQPVGTGFYEQYF | TGTGCCAGTAGTATCCAACCCGTTGGGACAGGGTTCTACGAGCAGTACTTC
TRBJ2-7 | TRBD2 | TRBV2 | CASSVTSGDTQQYF | TGTGCCAGCAGTGTCACTAGCGGGGACACTCAGCAGTACTTC
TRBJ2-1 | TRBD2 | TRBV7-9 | CASSPPGGGTSYNEQFF | TGTGCCAGCAGCCCCCCGGGGGGGGGAACCTCCTACAATGAGCAGTTCTTC
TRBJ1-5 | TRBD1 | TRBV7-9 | CASSTGTANQPQHF | TGTGCCAGCAGCACCGGGACAGCGAACCAGCCCCAGCATTTT
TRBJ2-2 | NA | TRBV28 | CASSRRTNTGELFF | TGTGCCAGCAGTCGGCGGACCAACACCGGGGAGCTGTTTTTT
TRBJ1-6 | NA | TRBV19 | CASSIRDGYNSPLHF | TGTGCCAGTAGTATCCGGGACGGCTATAATTCACCCCTCCACTTT
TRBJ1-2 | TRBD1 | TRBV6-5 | CASRNGQGTSGYTF | TGTGCCAGCAGAAACGGACAGGGTACGAGCGGCTACACCTTC
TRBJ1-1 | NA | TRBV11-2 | CASSLFRGIKAFF | TGTGCCAGCAGCTTATTCCGGGGAATTAAAGCTTTCTTT
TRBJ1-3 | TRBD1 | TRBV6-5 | CASSTGVTGNTIYF | TGTGCCAGCAGCACAGGGGTAACTGGAAACACCATATATTTT
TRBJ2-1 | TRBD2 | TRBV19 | CASSIVAGGGNEQFF | TGTGCCAGTAGTATAGTAGCGGGGGGTGGCAATGAGCAGTTCTTC
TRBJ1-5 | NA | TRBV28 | CASSEGNQPQHF | TGTGCCAGCTCTGAGGGAAATCAGCCCCAGCATTTT
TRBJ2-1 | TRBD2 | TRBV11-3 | CASSLTSGGELGEQFF | TGTGCCAGCAGTCTTACTAGCGGGGGGGAACTCGGTGAGCAGTTCTTC
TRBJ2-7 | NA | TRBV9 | CASSAPGLAEQYF | TGTGCCAGCAGCGCCCCGGGACTTGCCGAGCAGTACTTC
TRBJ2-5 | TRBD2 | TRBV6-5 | CASSYTSAGVETQYF | TGTGCCAGCAGTTACACCTCAGCGGGGGTGGAGACCCAGTACTTC
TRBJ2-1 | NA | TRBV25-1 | CASSEVPTYNEQFF | TGTGCCAGCAGTGAGGTTCCGACTTACAATGAGCAGTTCTTC
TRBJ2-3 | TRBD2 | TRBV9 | CASSAVSGGSDTQYF | TGTGCCAGCAGCGCCGTGAGCGGGGGATCGGATACGCAGTATTTT
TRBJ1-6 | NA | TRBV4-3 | CASSQGWGQSPLHF | TGCGCCAGCAGCCAAGGCTGGGGGCAATCACCCCTCCACTTT
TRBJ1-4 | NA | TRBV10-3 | CATTGRANEKLFF | TGTGCCACAACGGGGAGGGCTAATGAAAAACTGTTTTTT
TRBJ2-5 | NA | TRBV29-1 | CSVGLGLQETQYF | TGCAGCGTTGGGTTAGGATTGCAAGAGACCCAGTACTTC
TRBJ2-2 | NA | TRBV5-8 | CATRMNGLGGELFF | TGTGCCACCCGAATGAACGGGCTTGGCGGGGAGCTGTTTTTT